The rows below give T cell receptor beta chains drawn from one sample of a study of vaccination effects on CD4 cells after COVID-19. These TCRs are of unknown antigen specificity. Profiling relied on immunoSEQ multiplex PCR, and the TCRdb table lists in-frame clones only, not all of them. The repertoire holds roughly 20,000 clones, with around three quarters as singletons. This specimen was CD4+ T cells from PBMCs cultured with HCoV-229E spike peptides, taken before COVID-19 vaccination. These receptor sequences come from a human donor who received a COVID-19 vaccine. Each CDR3 is given with its conserved first and last residue. The D gene is left open where the match is weak. Part of the rows lack a size; the others show once, few, many or a class for expanded clones.

d_call j_call clone_size v_call cdr3_aa cdr3_nt
. TRBJ1-1 . TRBV5-1 CASRGETEAFF TGCGCCAGCAGAGGGGAAACTGAAGCTTTCTTT
. TRBJ2-6 . TRBV10-3 CAISETGASGANVLTF TGTGCCATCAGTGAGACAGGTGCCTCTGGGGCCAACGTCCTGACTTTC
. TRBJ1-2 few TRBV5-1 CASSPASDGYTF TGCGCCAGCAGCCCAGCGTCTGATGGCTACACCTTC
. TRBJ2-1 few TRBV7-9 CASSPITPLSGNEQFF TGTGCCAGCAGCCCAATTACACCCCTAAGTGGCAATGAGCAGTTCTTC
TRBD1 TRBJ2-1 few TRBV5-1 CASSLRLDRGNEQFF TGCGCCAGCAGCTTGAGACTAGACAGGGGCAATGAGCAGTTCTTC
. TRBJ2-5 . TRBV6-5 CASSYTGSLQETQYF TGTGCCAGCAGTTACACAGGGAGTCTCCAAGAGACCCAGTACTTC
. TRBJ2-1 . TRBV5-1 CANLRRWSDRGNEQFF TGCGCCAACCTCCGCCGGTGGTCGGACCGAGGTAATGAGCAGTTCTTC
. TRBJ1-2 . TRBV3-1/TRBV3-2 CASSQEALGYTF TGTGCCAGCAGCCAAGAGGCGTTGGGCTACACCTTC
. TRBJ1-3 . TRBV18 CASSPTHRDGRNTIYF TGTGCCAGCTCACCGACGCACCGGGACGGAAGAAACACCATATATTTT
TRBD2 TRBJ2-7 . TRBV20-1 CSASPTSGRGSEQYF TGCAGTGCTAGTCCGACTAGCGGGAGGGGGTCCGAGCAGTACTTC
. TRBJ1-5 . TRBV19 CASTGTWSNQPQHF TGTGCCAGTACCGGGACCTGGAGCAATCAGCCCCAGCATTTT
TRBD2 TRBJ2-1 . TRBV19 CASSTSGAGEQFF TGTGCCAGTAGTACTAGCGGAGCCGGGGAGCAGTTCTTC
. TRBJ2-3 once TRBV21-1 CASSISTGVRGDTQYF TGTGCCAGCAGCATAAGTACAGGGGTTAGGGGGGATACGCAGTATTTT
TRBD1 TRBJ1-3 . TRBV18 CASSPSGQDGNTIYF TGTGCCAGCTCACCATCGGGACAGGATGGAAACACCATATATTTT
. TRBJ2-7 . TRBV18 CASSPSSGYEQYF TGTGCCAGCTCACCATCGTCGGGCTACGAGCAGTACTTC
TRBD1 TRBJ1-4 . TRBV30 CAWSLFGAGGQEKLFF TGTGCCTGGAGTCTGTTTGGGGCAGGGGGCCAGGAAAAACTGTTTTTT
. TRBJ1-4 . TRBV7-9 CASSFYEKLFF TGTGCCAGCAGCTTCTACGAAAAACTGTTTTTT
TRBD2 TRBJ2-2 . TRBV2 CASSEVGGKTGELFF TGTGCCAGCAGTGAGGTCGGGGGGAAAACCGGGGAGCTGTTTTTT
TRBD1 TRBJ1-1 once TRBV6-5 CASSSQGAYTEAFF TGTGCCAGCAGTTCGCAGGGGGCTTACACTGAAGCTTTCTTT
. TRBJ2-6 once TRBV27 CASSPSWSGGANVLTF TGTGCCAGCAGCCCCTCCTGGTCTGGTGGGGCCAACGTCCTGACTTTC
TRBD1 TRBJ1-4 . TRBV25-1 CASSPLRGLLTNEKLFF TGTGCCAGCAGTCCGCTAAGGGGGCTGTTAACTAATGAAAAACTGTTTTTT
. TRBJ2-1 . TRBV11-2 CASSYNRGEQFF TGTGCCAGCAGCTATAATAGGGGCGAGCAGTTCTTC
TRBD2 TRBJ2-7 . TRBV19 CASSRSGIARYEQYF TGTGCCAGTAGCCGTAGCGGGATAGCGCGATACGAGCAGTACTTC
. TRBJ1-2 few TRBV19 CASKSSGRGYGYTF TGTGCCAGTAAATCCTCTGGCAGGGGCTATGGCTACACCTTC
. TRBJ1-4 . TRBV19 CASSMVWGQLLFF TGTGCCAGTAGTATGGTATGGGGGCAGTTACTGTTTTTT
. TRBJ2-4 . TRBV30 CAWSVRARDIQYF TGTGCCTGGAGTGTTCGGGCCCGGGACATTCAGTACTTC
. TRBJ1-5 . TRBV24-1 CATSRGGGASSNQPQHF TGTGCCACCAGCCGAGGCGGGGGGGCTTCGAGCAATCAGCCCCAGCATTTT
. TRBJ1-3 . TRBV3-1/TRBV3-2 CASSQERGSGNTIYF TGTGCCAGCAGCCAAGAGAGGGGGTCTGGAAACACCATATATTTT
. TRBJ1-6 medium-sized TRBV3-1/TRBV3-2 CASSPQFRDSPLHF TGTGCCAGCAGCCCCCAATTTCGGGATTCACCCCTCCACTTT
TRBD2 TRBJ2-2 . TRBV10-3 CAIGGLAVNTGELFF TGTGCCATCGGTGGACTAGCGGTTAACACCGGGGAGCTGTTTTTT
TRBD2 TRBJ2-2 . TRBV6-5 CASSYLAGGPTGELFF TGTGCCAGCAGTTACCTAGCGGGGGGGCCTACCGGGGAGCTGTTTTTT
. TRBJ2-3 . TRBV12-5 CASGLVVTASTDTQYF TGTGCTAGTGGTTTGGTAGTGACAGCTAGCACAGATACGCAGTATTTT
TRBD2 TRBJ2-1 . TRBV29-1 CSVEGGGSYNEQFF TGCAGCGTTGAAGGGGGGGGCTCCTACAATGAGCAGTTCTTC
. TRBJ1-1 few TRBV12-3/TRBV12-4 CASSRTGNTEAFF TGTGCCAGCAGTAGGACGGGGAACACTGAAGCTTTCTTT
TRBD2 TRBJ2-7 few TRBV6-2/TRBV6-3 CASSYRASGTYAYEQYF TGTGCCAGCAGTTATCGTGCTAGCGGGACATACGCCTACGAGCAGTACTTC
. TRBJ2-5 . TRBV11-2 CASSLIADRKETQYF TGTGCCAGCAGCTTAATCGCGGATAGAAAAGAGACCCAGTACTTC
. TRBJ1-4 . TRBV7-2 CASSFYSAGSANEKLFF TGTGCCAGCAGCTTCTACTCGGCCGGTTCGGCTAATGAAAAACTGTTTTTT
. TRBJ2-7 . TRBV15 CATSRDGGPYYEQYF TGTGCCACCAGCAGAGATGGGGGGCCCTACTACGAGCAGTACTTC
. TRBJ1-5 few TRBV3-1/TRBV3-2 CASSPDSNQPQHF TGTGCCAGCAGCCCAGATTCGAATCAGCCCCAGCATTTT
. TRBJ1-5 . TRBV3-1/TRBV3-2 CASSQVGGQPQHF TGTGCCAGCAGCCAAGTGGGGGGCCAGCCCCAGCATTTT
. TRBJ2-2 few TRBV12-3/TRBV12-4 CASTPQATGELFF TGTGCCAGCACCCCCCAGGCCACCGGGGAGCTGTTTTTT
. TRBJ1-5 . TRBV4-1 CASSQGSTGQPQHF TGCGCCAGCAGCCAAGGAAGTACAGGCCAGCCCCAGCATTTT
. TRBJ2-3 . TRBV20-1 CSASSVGTDTQYF TGCAGTGCTAGTTCGGTGGGAACAGATACGCAGTATTTT
. TRBJ2-2 . TRBV11-2 CAGGTANTGELFF TGTGCCGGGGGGACAGCGAACACCGGGGAGCTGTTTTTT
. TRBJ2-2 . TRBV15 CATSRATGNTGELFF TGTGCCACCAGCAGAGCGACAGGAAACACCGGGGAGCTGTTTTTT
. TRBJ2-3 . TRBV11-2 CASSLREKQYF TGTGCCAGCAGCTTAAGGGAGAAGCAGTATTTT
TRBD1 TRBJ1-1 few TRBV12-3/TRBV12-4 CASGRTGDTEAFF TGTGCCAGCGGAAGGACAGGGGACACTGAAGCTTTCTTT